The 5 T cell receptor beta chains presented below share a single source sample, sequenced in a study of blood T cell repertoires in COVID-19. The table came from immunoSEQ multiplex PCR; TCRdb's copy has only in-frame clones and leaves some out. The repertoire holds roughly 100,000 clones, 80% to 90% seen once, with around 4.8% in the top ten. Sequences were obtained from peripheral blood. The receptors originated from an elderly man with COVID-19, enrolled during active disease.

This clone was seen a single time. The chain couples TRBV18 to TRBJ2-1; 7 nucleotides agree with TRBD1. Trimming at V came to 6 bases and at J to 3 bases, leaving 14 bases not matched to a gene. Germline CDR1 KGHSH, CDR2 LQKENI. The CDR3 covers 17 residues. For the CDR3, the DNA is TGTGCCAGCTCTTCTCAAGGGCAGGACAGGAACTACAATGAGCAGTTCTTC. Protein sequence: CASSSQGQDRNYNEQFF.

The genes are TRBV7-2 and TRBJ2-3; D not resolved. The V gene lost 1 base and the J gene lost 6 bases, with 8 bases spanning the gap. CDR3 length equals 13 residues. From germline, CDR1 is SGHTA and CDR2 FQGNSA. The CDR3 here is CASSLVTADTQYF. Written as DNA, the CDR3 is TGTGCCAGCAGCTTAGTAACTGCGGATACGCAGTATTTT.

The chain uses TRBV2 and TRBJ2-3, with no clear D. V lost 7 bases, J lost 0 bases, and 11 bases lay in between. CDR1 SNHLY and CDR2 FYNNEI come from the germline V gene. This CDR3 is built from 14 residues. The chain's CDR3 is CASMGPSSTDTQYF. CDR3 bases: TGTGCCAGCATGGGCCCCTCTAGCACAGATACGCAGTATTTT.

The rearrangement uses TRBV9 and TRBJ2-6; D ambiguous. Germline V gene data show CDR1 as SGDLS and CDR2 as YYNGEE. V was trimmed by 4 bases and J by 4 bases, leaving 12 bases between them. CDR3 length: 15 amino acids. Here the CDR3 reads CASSIRPAGANVLTF. CDR3 in DNA: TGTGCCAGCAGCATAAGGCCAGCGGGGGCCAACGTCCTGACTTTC.

The CDR3 coding sequence is TGTGCCAGCAGCTCCCCCTCTAGCGACCACTCCTACGAGCAGTACTTC. This translates into CASSSPSSDHSYEQYF. The chain couples TRBV12-1 to TRBJ2-7; the table's D call TRBD2 went unverified against the DNA. TRBV12-1 is labeled a pseudogene. The CDR3 has 16 residues.